This T cell receptor beta chain was obtained from a study of blood T cell repertoires in COVID-19 (TCRdb year 2020). At the level of the whole study: The collaborator samples originated in the United States, Italy and Spain and spanned the acute and convalescent phases of COVID-19. Samples came from the ongoing ImmuneRACE study (first 160 participants) plus 1,254 subjects from 6 global collaborators. Subjects who had been exposed to COVID-19, were actively infected with it, or had recovered from it provided the deeply sampled blood TCRbeta repertoires that made up the dataset. The repertoires were released in a freely available public database intended as a resource for research on the immune response to SARS-CoV-2. The sample metadata nearly always contained a de-identified subject ID, COVID-19 status, age in years and sex. Where available, HLA class I and class II types were taken from metadata supplied by the sample provider and were not determined by assay-based typing. The prospective study material was composed of cDNA or gDNA derived from T cells, B-cell-depleted T cells, or PBMCs.

Collaborating institutions collected whole blood in K2EDTA tubes following their own protocols. For TCRbeta analysis, collaborator samples were shipped as frozen whole blood, as isolated PBMCs, or as DNA extracted from either sample type. The germline V gene yields MGHRA for CDR1 and YSYEKL for CDR2. V is trimmed back by 4 bases and J by 8 bases, and the junction contains 3 bases that no gene match accounts for. Including the terminal cysteine and phenylalanine, the CDR3 comprises 13 residues. The read is trimmed to its CDR3 DNA, 39 bases read in frame from base 1. This clone was detected only a few times. The antigen this receptor binds is unknown. Base qualities are not recorded, but no much larger clone differs from it by a single base. Points the paper makes about the study in general: The amount of clinical and demographic metadata varied by source and participant and was provided uncurated.

TCRbeta CDR3 regions were amplified from genomic DNA using the immunoSEQ Assay, a bias-controlled multiplex PCR. As for how the authors treated the data: The number of nucleated cells in each sample was estimated by amplification of reference gene primers within the assay. To quantify the absolute abundance of each unique TCRbeta CDR3 rearrangement, sequence reads were collapsed and filtered. Productive Simpson clonality was computed per sample as the square root of Simpson's diversity index over productive rearrangements. TCRdb retrieved this table from immuneACCESS and kept in-frame rearrangements only. Not all clones are present; in checked studies, unresolved V genes account for under half, and no reason is known for the remainder. V, J and clone size are taken as reported in that table, and D and trimming were inferred from the DNA itself. Counted in this sample were about 190,000 clones; approximately 80% of them appeared once. Roughly a fifth of the sample belongs to the ten largest clones.

The receptor chain draws on TRBV4-1 and TRBJ1-5, with 9 bases aligning to TRBD1. The sequenced sample was peripheral blood. This TCR derives from a human donor in a cohort sampled during active COVID-19. The encoded CDR3 is CASSLRTGEPQHF. The DNA is TGCGCCAGCAGCCTTCGGACAGGGGAGCCCCAGCATTTT.